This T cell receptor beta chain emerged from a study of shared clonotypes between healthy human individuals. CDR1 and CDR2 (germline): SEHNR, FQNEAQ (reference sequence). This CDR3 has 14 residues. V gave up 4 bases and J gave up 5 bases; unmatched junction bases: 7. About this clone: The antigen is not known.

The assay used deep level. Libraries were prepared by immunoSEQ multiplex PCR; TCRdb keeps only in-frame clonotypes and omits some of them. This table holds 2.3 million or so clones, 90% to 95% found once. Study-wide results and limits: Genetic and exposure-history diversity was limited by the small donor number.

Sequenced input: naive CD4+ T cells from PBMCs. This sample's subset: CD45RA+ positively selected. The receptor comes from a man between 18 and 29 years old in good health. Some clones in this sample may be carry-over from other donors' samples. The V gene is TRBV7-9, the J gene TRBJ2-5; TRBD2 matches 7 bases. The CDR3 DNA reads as TGTGCCAGCAGCTCCTCGACTAGCAGGGAGACCCAGTACTTC. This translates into CASSSSTSRETQYF.